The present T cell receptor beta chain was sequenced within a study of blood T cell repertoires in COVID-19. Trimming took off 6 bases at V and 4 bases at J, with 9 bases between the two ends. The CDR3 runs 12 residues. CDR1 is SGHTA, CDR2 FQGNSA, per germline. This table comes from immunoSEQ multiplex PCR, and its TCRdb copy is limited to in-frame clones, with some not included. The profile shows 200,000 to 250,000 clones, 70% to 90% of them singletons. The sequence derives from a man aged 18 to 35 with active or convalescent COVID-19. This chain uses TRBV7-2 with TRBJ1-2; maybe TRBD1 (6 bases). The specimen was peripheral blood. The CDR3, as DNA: TGTGCCAGCAGACCACAGGGCTATGGCTACACCTTC. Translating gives CASRPQGYGYTF.